The 14 T cell receptor beta chains below were found in one sample sequenced in a study of blood T cell repertoires in COVID-19. Clones were read by immunoSEQ multiplex PCR, and TCRdb kept only the in-frame ones, dropping some. The sample records 70,000 or so clones, just under 90% being singletons. Sequencing was carried out using peripheral blood. The source is a woman of 80 years or more with active COVID-19.

The chain joins TRBV27 to TRBJ1-3; 10 bases match TRBD1. The germline V gene encodes CDR1 MNHEY and CDR2 SMNVEV (reference sequence). The CDR3 runs 16 residues. With 6 bases clipped from V and 0 bases from J, the junction kept 5 bases outside the gene matches. The DNA of the CDR3 is TGTGCCAGCAGCCGGGGACAGGGGTTCTCTGGAAACACCATATATTTT. This codes for CASSRGQGFSGNTIYF.

This clone is a singleton in its sample. The chain is built from TRBV5-4 and TRBJ1-2; no reliable D call. Trimming stripped 4 bases from V and 3 bases from J, with 16 bases between. The CDR3 is 15 amino acids. Germline loops: CDR1 SGHNT, CDR2 YYREEE (reference sequence). This CDR3 is CASSRGGRSDYGYTF. CDR3 nucleotide sequence: TGTGCCAGCAGCCGGGGAGGCCGCAGCGACTATGGCTACACCTTC.

The chain links TRBV15 to TRBJ1-1; D not resolved. CDR1 and CDR2 (germline): LNHNV, YYDKDF (reference sequence). The CDR3 length is 14 residues. The V end lost 3 bases, the J end lost 1 base, and 9 bases lay between the germline ends. The CDR3 sequence is CATSSAQRNTEAFF. DNA for the CDR3: TGTGCCACCAGCAGTGCCCAGCGGAACACTGAAGCTTTCTTT.

The rearrangement links TRBV15 to TRBJ2-5; 7 bases match TRBD1. Trimming removed 0 bases from V and 2 bases from J; junction bases left unmatched: 3. This CDR3 contains 15 residues. Per the germline V gene, CDR1 is LNHNV and CDR2 is YYDKDF (reference sequence). CDR3 residues: CATSRDPGQQETQYF. As DNA, the CDR3 is TGTGCCACCAGCAGAGACCCGGGACAGCAAGAGACCCAGTACTTC.

This chain uses TRBV10-3 with TRBJ2-7; D may be TRBD2 (6 bases). The V gene's germline CDR1 is ENHRY and CDR2 SYGVKD. Deletions cut 2 bases from V and 3 bases from J, with 11 bases between. The length of the CDR3 is 14 residues. The CDR3 sequence is CAISELGTDYEQYF. The CDR3 DNA is TGTGCCATCAGTGAGCTCGGGACTGACTACGAGCAGTACTTC.

This clone was seen only a few times. The chain combines TRBV28 with TRBJ1-5; the D is unclear. Per germline, CDR1 MDHEN and CDR2 SYDVKM. V gave up 4 bases and J gave up 5 bases, with 3 bases separating them. CDR3 length equals 11 residues. For the CDR3, the DNA is TGTGCCAGCAGTTCGGATCAGCCCCAGCATTTT. It codes for CASSSDQPQHF.

The V and J genes are TRBV6-4 and TRBJ2-3; D might be TRBD2 (6 bases). Trimming took 10 bases from V and 0 from J, leaving 14 bases between them. The CDR3 contains 14 residues. CDR1 and CDR2 from the germline V gene are MRHNA and SNTAGT. The DNA of the CDR3 is TGTGCCACCCGCCTAGCGCCTAGCACAGATACGCAGTATTTT. It encodes CATRLAPSTDTQYF.

This clone occurred a few times. The rearrangement links TRBV7-2 to TRBJ1-3; D ambiguous. The CDR3 covers 13 residues. Germline V gives CDR1 SGHTA, CDR2 FQGNSA. V lost 4 bases to trimming and J lost 0 bases, with 4 bases between them. DNA of the CDR3: TGTGCCAGCAGCTCTAGCTCTGGAAACACCATATATTTT. Protein product: CASSSSSGNTIYF.

The J gene is TRBJ2-1, the V gene TRBV6-6; 12 nucleotides line up with TRBD2. Trimming cost V 6 bases and J 5 bases; bases outside gene matches: 2. The V gene's germline CDR1 is MNHNY and CDR2 SVGAGI (reference sequence). This CDR3 is 14 amino acids long. Written as DNA, the CDR3 is TGTGCCAGCAGCCGGACTAGCGGGAACAATGAGCAGTTCTTC. Its protein product is CASSRTSGNNEQFF.

This clone was detected a few times. The V and J genes are TRBV4-3 and TRBJ2-1; D is perhaps TRBD1 (7 bases). Germline assignment: CDR1 LGHNA and CDR2 YSLEER. The CDR3 is made up of 15 amino acids. Trimming pared 0 bases from V and 8 bases from J, leaving 14 bases between. CDR3 DNA: TGCGCCAGCAGCCAAGAGGGGGGACAGTTCGATGAGCAGTTCTTC. Protein sequence: CASSQEGGQFDEQFF.

CDR3 DNA: TGTGCCAGCAGTTTATTCGGACAGGGTGCCAAAAACATTCAGTACTTC. Amino acids: CASSLFGQGAKNIQYF. This chain links TRBV28 with TRBJ2-4; 8 positions match TRBD1. Losses at the gene ends were 1 base for V and 1 base for J; bases not matched to a gene: 3. CDR1 and CDR2 from the germline V gene are MDHEN and SYDVKM. The CDR3 consists of 16 residues.

This rearrangement joins TRBV18 to TRBJ2-3; 9 bases match TRBD1. The CDR3 sequence is 15 residues long. Trimming took 4 bases from V and 1 from J; bases not matched to a gene: 3. Germline V CDR1 and CDR2: KGHSH, LQKENI. The CDR3 DNA reads TGTGCCAGCTCACGGAGGACAGGGGGCACAGATACGCAGTATTTT. It translates to CASSRRTGGTDTQYF.

This chain connects TRBV28 to TRBJ2-7; the D is unclear. Trimming pared 2 bases from V and 3 bases from J, leaving 8 bases between. This CDR3 region has 13 residues. Germline V gene sequence: CDR1 MDHEN, CDR2 SYDVKM. The DNA for the CDR3 is TGTGCCAGCAGTTTAGACATACGCTACGAGCAGTACTTC. This translates into CASSLDIRYEQYF. The full variable domain, completed using reference TRBV28 and TRBJ2-7, is DVKVTQSSRYLVKRTGEKVFLECVQDMDHENMFWYRQDPGLGLRLIYFSYDVKMKEKGDIPEGYSVSREKKERFSLILESASTNQTSMYLCASSLDIRYEQYFGPGTRLTVT.

The chain links TRBV15 to TRBJ2-2, with 11 bases matching TRBD1. Unmatched junction bases numbered 6, after V lost 8 bases and J lost 7 bases. This CDR3 spans 14 amino acids. Germline assignment: CDR1 LNHNV and CDR2 YYDKDF (reference sequence). The CDR3 coding sequence is TGTGCCACCGGACAGGGGGCGCGAAGCGGGGAGCTGTTTTTT. Residues: CATGQGARSGELFF.